This T cell receptor (beta chain) was sequenced in a study of blood T cell repertoires in COVID-19. Study details: Acute-phase and convalescent COVID-19 samples originated in the United States, Italy and Spain. In each case, the material was cDNA or gDNA derived from T cells, B-cell-depleted T cells, or PBMCs.

Source study methods: The authors estimated nucleated cell counts from reference gene primer amplification. Data came from immunoSEQ multiplex PCR; TCRdb stores just in-frame clones and leaves some out. V and J calls plus clone size are reproduced from that table; the DNA served to infer D and trimming. Of roughly 26,000 clones in the sample, 75% to 85% were seen once. Looked up from germline, CDR1 is MNHEY and CDR2 is SMNVEV (reference sequence). V lost 1 base and J lost 4, with 19 bases in between. The CDR3 length is 17 residues. The chain combines TRBV27 with TRBJ2-5; weak D call: TRBD2 (5 bases). This receptor was taken from a human donor in a cohort sampled during active COVID-19. Sequences were obtained from peripheral blood. The CDR3 region is CASSLLVPGVVGETQYF. As DNA, the CDR3 is TGTGCCAGCAGTTTATTAGTTCCCGGGGTAGTAGGAGAGACCCAGTACTTC.